The next 29 T cell receptor beta chains were all read from a single sample in a study of CD8+ T cells in alopecia areata (dated by TCRdb to the late 2010s). The time point label, read with the paper, signifies: baseline before oral tofacitinib. The library was built by means of the immunoSEQ multiplex PCR assay. To provide template for TCR sequencing, every sample had RNA extracted and reverse transcribed into cDNA. TCRdb carries this immuneACCESS record with in-frame sequences only. Its versions omit some clonotypes, under half of them owing to an unresolved V gene in the studies checked, with the rest unexplained. The table for this sample lists about 130,000 clones; about 60% of them were counted only once. Under 7.5% of the sample belongs to the ten largest clones. The sequenced sample was CD4+ T cells sorted from blood, obtained at week 0. The origin of the receptors is a human donor with alopecia areata.

J is TRBJ2-7 and V is TRBV20-1; maybe TRBD2 (5 bases). The V end was cut by 5 bases, the J end by 5 bases, with 7 bases between. The length of the CDR3 is 10 residues. Germline loops: CDR1 DFQATT, CDR2 SNEGSKA (reference sequence). CDR3 bases: TGCAGTGCTCTGAGGGACGAGCAGTACTTC. This gives the protein CSALRDEQYF.

The chain combines TRBV25-1 with TRBJ1-2, with 7 positions matching TRBD1. The CDR3 loop spans 14 amino acids. V shed 6 bases and J 7 bases; nucleotides not matched to a gene: 11. Germline V gene sequence: CDR1 MGHDK, CDR2 SYGVNS. The CDR3 DNA follows: TGTGCCAGCAGCCCTCTCGGACAGGTTGGTGGCTACACCTTC. Translated, it gives CASSPLGQVGGYTF.

This chain joins TRBV5-4 and TRBJ2-7, with D hard to call. The V gene lost 0 bases and the J gene lost 7 bases, with 11 bases spanning the gap. The CDR3 has 13 residues. Germline V gene sequence: CDR1 SGHNT, CDR2 YYREEE (reference sequence). CDR3: CASSLDSVGEQYF. The CDR3 region has the DNA TGTGCCAGCAGCTTGGACTCAGTGGGGGAGCAGTACTTC.

V gene TRBV29-1 combines with J gene TRBJ1-2; TRBD1 agrees at 7 bases. The CDR3 totals 12 residues. The ends lost 7 bases at V and 2 bases at J; junction bases unmatched: 4. CDR1 and CDR2 from the germline V gene are SQVTM and ANQGSEA. The DNA for the CDR3 is TGCAGCGGAGAGACAGGGAACTATGGCTACACCTTC. Its translation is CSGETGNYGYTF.

This clone was detected only once. V and J are TRBV5-4 and TRBJ1-2; possibly TRBD1 for D (6 bases). The germline V gene encodes CDR1 SGHNT and CDR2 YYREEE (reference sequence). V shed 6 bases and J shed 2 bases, with 20 bases lying between them. The CDR3 has 16 residues. The CDR3 nucleotides are TGTGCCAGCACCTTAAGGGGAGGGGGAGTAAACTATGGCTACACCTTC. This codes for CASTLRGGGVNYGYTF.

This clone was counted between two and nine times. The sample has other DNA sequences that encode this CDR3 too. The chain recombines TRBV2 with TRBJ2-5, with D perhaps matching TRBD2 (5 bases). CDR1 and CDR2 (germline): SNHLY, FYNNEI. V gave up 6 bases and J gave up 3 bases, with 8 bases separating them. There are 12 residues in the CDR3. CDR3 loop: CASSEGEETQYF. CDR3 in DNA: TGTGCCAGCAGCGAGGGAGAAGAGACCCAGTACTTC. The complete variable domain, with remaining parts taken from reference TRBV2 and TRBJ2-5, reads EPEVTQTPSHQVTQMGQEVILRCVPISNHLYFYWYRQILGQKVEFLVSFYNNEISEKSEIFDDQFSVERPDGSNFTLKIRSTKLEDSAMYFCASSEGEETQYFGPGTRLLVL.

The chain is built from TRBV27 and TRBJ1-2; D not certain. Looked up from germline, CDR1 is MNHEY and CDR2 is SMNVEV (reference sequence). This CDR3 is 14 amino acids long. Trimming shortened V by 5 bases and J by 1 base, and 11 bases separated the two germline ends. The CDR3: CASSPQAVNYGYTF. CDR3 bases: TGTGCCAGCAGTCCCCAGGCAGTTAACTATGGCTACACCTTC.

The CDR3 region has the DNA TGTGCCACCAGCAGAGATCAGATCGACGGGGAACAGTACTTC. Protein product: CATSRDQIDGEQYF. This rearrangement joins TRBV15 to TRBJ2-5; TRBD2 might be the D (5 bases). The germline V gene encodes CDR1 LNHNV and CDR2 YYDKDF (reference sequence). The CDR3 is 14 residues long. V was trimmed by 0 bases and J by 11 bases, leaving 16 bases between them. Supplemented by reference TRBV15 and TRBJ2-5, the full variable domain reads DAMVIQNPRYQVTQFGKPVTLSCSQTLNHNVMYWYQQKSSQAPKLLFHYYDKDFNNEADTPDNFQSRRPNTSFCFLDIRSPGLGDTAMYLCATSRDQIDGEQYFGPGTRLLVL.

This clone turned up a few times. The V call is TRBV4-2, the J call TRBJ1-2; no clear D gene. CDR1 LGHNA and CDR2 YNFKEQ come from the germline V gene. The CDR3 loop spans 13 amino acids. Trimming took off 0 bases at V and 8 bases at J, with 10 bases between the two ends. The CDR3 region is CASSQDSFQGYTF. The CDR3 DNA reads as TGTGCCAGCAGCCAAGATTCGTTCCAAGGCTACACCTTC.

The chain joins TRBV30 to TRBJ1-5, with D possibly matching TRBD1 (5 bases). Germline lookup yields CDR1 GTSNPN and CDR2 SVGIG (reference sequence). The CDR3 loop spans 16 amino acids. Trimming took off 3 bases at V and 5 bases at J, with 20 bases between the two ends. The CDR3 DNA reads as TGTGCCTGGAGAGACTCGGACGGGGCCTCTGATCAGCCCCAGCATTTT. This codes for CAWRDSDGASDQPQHF.

This chain connects TRBV4-3 to TRBJ2-1; TRBD2 aligns across 8 bases. V shed 0 bases, J shed 0 bases, and the junction held 4 bases outside the gene matches. The germline CDR1 and CDR2 sequences are LGHNA and YSLEER. CDR3 length equals 17 residues. The CDR3 protein is CASSQETLAGSYNEQFF. For the CDR3, the DNA is TGCGCCAGCAGCCAAGAAACGCTAGCGGGCTCCTACAATGAGCAGTTCTTC.

The rearrangement uses TRBV9 and TRBJ2-1, with D possibly called TRBD1 or TRBD2 (6 bases each). The germline V and J ends were trimmed by 0 bases and 10 bases, with 14 bases remaining between them. The CDR3 consists of 14 residues. CDR1 is SGDLS and CDR2 is YYNGEE in the germline V gene. The CDR3 nucleotides are TGTGCCAGCAGCGTAGATCCGGGGGCCAGGGAGCAGTTCTTC. Protein sequence: CASSVDPGAREQFF.

The rearrangement uses TRBV7-2 and TRBJ1-4; 7 nucleotides match TRBD1. J gave up 8 bases and V 2 bases, and 5 bases lay outside the gene matches. The V gene's germline CDR1 is SGHTA and CDR2 FQGNSA. There are 14 residues in the CDR3. The DNA of the CDR3 is TGTGCCAGCAGCTTAAAGGGACAGTCAGAAAAACTGTTTTTT. Residues: CASSLKGQSEKLFF.

The rearrangement uses TRBV10-3 and TRBJ2-3; 7 bases map to TRBD2. The germline CDR1 and CDR2 sequences are ENHRY and SYGVKD. V lost 7 bases to trimming and J lost 4 bases; unmatched junction nucleotides: 11. CDR3 length equals 15 residues. CDR3 region: CAITRDSGSADTQYF. The CDR3 DNA is TGTGCCATCACCCGAGATAGCGGGTCCGCAGATACGCAGTATTTT.

The chain has TRBV4-1 and TRBJ2-5; D is unclear. In germline, CDR1 is MGHRA, CDR2 YSYEKL. This CDR3 is built from 15 residues. Trimming shortened V by 2 bases and J by 3 bases, and 13 bases separated the two germline ends. The CDR3 coding sequence is TGCGCCAGCAGCCAACATCGTACTAAAAAAGAGACCCAGTACTTC. Translation gives CASSQHRTKKETQYF.

This chain connects TRBV4-2 to TRBJ2-5; D might be TRBD1 (6 bases). The germline gives CDR1 LGHNA, CDR2 YNFKEQ. The V end was cut by 1 base, the J end by 4 bases, with 13 bases between. There are 15 residues in the CDR3. The CDR3 DNA follows: TGTGCCAGCAGCCAAGCCCAACTAGGGGGAGAGACCCAGTACTTC. It specifies CASSQAQLGGETQYF.

This clone came up a few times. A read error may account for a junction end that differs from germline. The rearrangement links TRBV11-2 to TRBJ2-7; D is possibly TRBD1 or TRBD2 (6 bases each). The CDR3 has 15 amino acids. Germline V lookup: CDR1 SGHAT, CDR2 FQNNGV. The CDR3 loop is CASSLTPEGGLVTLF. The CDR3 DNA reads TGTGCCAGCAGCTTAACCCCGGAGGGGGGCCTAGTTACACTGTTC.

The rearrangement links TRBV6-1 to TRBJ2-7, with D possibly TRBD2 on 5 matching bases. Germline V gives CDR1 MNHNS, CDR2 SASEGT. The CDR3 consists of 13 residues. Between the trimmed V and J ends, which lost 7 bases and 0 bases, there was a span of 10 bases. The CDR3 region is CASKAGSSYEQYF. DNA for the CDR3: TGTGCCAGCAAGGCGGGCAGCTCCTACGAGCAGTACTTC.

CDR3 sequence: CASSYAGGEYEQYF. The CDR3 nucleotides are TGTGCCAGCAGTTACGCAGGGGGCGAGTACGAGCAGTACTTC. The J gene is TRBJ2-7, the V gene TRBV6-5; TRBD1 matches at 8 bases. Germline values: CDR1 MNHEY, CDR2 SVGAGI. J lost 4 bases, V lost 2 bases, and 4 bases had no gene match. This CDR3 spans 14 amino acids.

This chain uses TRBV7-9 with TRBJ2-5; 11 bases line up with TRBD2. There are 12 residues in the CDR3. Germline CDR1 and CDR2: SEHNR and FQNEAQ (reference sequence). V gave up 11 bases and J gave up 3 bases; unmatched junction bases: 2. In DNA form, the CDR3 reads TGTGCCGGGACTAGCGGTGAAGAGACCCAGTACTTC. Its translation: CAGTSGEETQYF.

J is TRBJ2-7 and V is TRBV7-2, with 11 bases that match TRBD2. The V segment lost 1 base and the J segment 5 bases; nucleotides outside the gene matches: 13. Germline-derived CDR1 and CDR2 are SGHTA and FQGNSA. The CDR3 has 18 amino acids. This CDR3 is CASSLGAPGLADLDEQYF. CDR3 sequence (DNA): TGTGCCAGCAGCTTAGGAGCCCCGGGACTAGCGGATCTGGACGAGCAGTACTTC.

The genes are TRBV23-1 and TRBJ2-2; 7 bases match TRBD1. TRBV23-1 is recorded as an ORF, its role being uncertain. V shed 3 bases and J 0 bases; nucleotides not matched to a gene: 10. This CDR3 contains 18 residues. The CDR3 protein is CASSHPTGPSANTGELFF. CDR3 nucleotide sequence: TGCGCCAGCAGTCACCCGACAGGGCCCTCAGCGAACACCGGGGAGCTGTTTTTT.

The J gene is TRBJ1-5, the V gene TRBV6-6; D call uncertain. The CDR3 is made up of 14 amino acids. CDR1 and CDR2 (germline): MNHNY, SVGAGI (reference sequence). Trimming removed 3 bases at V and 6 bases at J, with 12 bases between. The DNA for the CDR3 is TGTGCCAGCAGTTATGAGGGTATGGTTCAGCCCCAGCATTTT. Translating gives CASSYEGMVQPQHF.

Only a few counts were recorded for this clone. This rearrangement joins TRBV7-9 to TRBJ2-5; D gene ambiguous. Trimming left V 1 base short and J 7 bases short, with 16 bases between. CDR1 and CDR2 from the germline V gene are SEHNR and FQNEAQ (reference sequence). The CDR3 has 15 amino acids. CDR3 DNA: TGTGCCAGCAGCTTAGATGGATCCAGCCGGGTGACCCAGTACTTC. Translated, it gives CASSLDGSSRVTQYF.

This CDR3 is CAWRDILTGSSYEQYF. The CDR3 nucleotides are TGTGCCTGGAGAGACATATTGACAGGGTCCTCCTACGAGCAGTACTTC. This sequence joins TRBV30 and TRBJ2-7, with 7 bases aligning to TRBD1. CDR3 length equals 16 residues. Trimming took 3 bases from V and 0 from J; bases not matched to a gene: 11. The germline gives CDR1 GTSNPN, CDR2 SVGIG (reference sequence).

As DNA, the CDR3 is TGTGCCAGCAGCCATCGAATGGGGAGGGGGCCCTACAATGAGCAGTTCTTC. It codes for CASSHRMGRGPYNEQFF. The chain is built from TRBV7-6 and TRBJ2-1; either TRBD1 or TRBD2 may supply D (7 bases each). Germline V CDR1 and CDR2: SGHVS, FNYEAQ. V was cut by 5 bases and J by 2 bases, with 19 bases left in between. The CDR3 has 17 amino acids.

CDR3 protein: CASSLRLAGGHEQYF. Here the CDR3 DNA reads TGTGCCAGCAGTTTAAGATTAGCGGGGGGTCACGAGCAGTACTTC. This chain uses TRBV28 with TRBJ2-7, with 10 bases matching TRBD2. There are 15 residues in the CDR3. V shed 2 bases and J 5 bases; nucleotides not matched to a gene: 6. CDR1 is MDHEN and CDR2 is SYDVKM in the germline V gene.

This clone occurred a few times. The rearrangement uses TRBV7-2 and TRBJ2-2; D not resolved. V lost 7 bases and J 6 bases, leaving 12 bases between the germline ends. The germline CDR1 and CDR2 sequences are SGHTA and FQGNSA. The CDR3 covers 13 residues. CDR3: CASKMQVSGELFF. The CDR3 DNA reads TGTGCCAGCAAAATGCAGGTGTCCGGGGAGCTGTTTTTT. Variable domain in full (rest from reference TRBV7-2 and TRBJ2-2): GAGVSQSPSNKVTEKGKDVELRCDPISGHTALYWYRQSLGQGLEFLIYFQGNSAPDKSGLPSDRFSAERTGGSVSTLTIQRTQQEDSAVYLCASKMQVSGELFFGEGSRLTVL.

The chain carries TRBV6-5 and TRBJ1-2; perhaps TRBD1 as D (5 bases). V was clipped by 6 bases and J by 6 bases, with 20 bases between them. The CDR3 is made up of 15 amino acids. Germline CDR1 is MNHEY and CDR2 is SVGAGI. The CDR3 loop reads CASSDHQGGGNGYTF. The CDR3 DNA follows: TGTGCCAGCAGCGACCACCAGGGTGGAGGAAATGGCTACACCTTC.